This TCR beta chain was identified in a study of T cell repertoires in cytomegalovirus infection. TCRdb called the reads again in MiXCR, with one record for every CDR3 protein. Among roughly 700,000 distinct CDR3 sequences listed, 30% to 40% were seen once. This clonotype was recorded once. What it recognizes is unknown. This CDR3 has 15 residues. V dropped 8 bases and J dropped 2 bases, with 17 bases sitting between them. The chain has TRBV5-3 and TRBJ2-1; the D gene could be TRBD1 or TRBD2 (5 bases each). TRBV5-3 is an open reading frame, and its role is uncertain. The sequence was obtained from a human donor in good health (CMV status not recorded). Some clones in this sample may be carry-over from other donors' samples. Here the sequenced sample was cultured PBMCs, taken from culture after CMV antigen stimulation. CDR3 nucleotides: TGTGCCAGCTTTCCCGGGGACCGTGCCTACAATGAGCAGTTCTTC. This gives the protein CASFPGDRAYNEQFF.